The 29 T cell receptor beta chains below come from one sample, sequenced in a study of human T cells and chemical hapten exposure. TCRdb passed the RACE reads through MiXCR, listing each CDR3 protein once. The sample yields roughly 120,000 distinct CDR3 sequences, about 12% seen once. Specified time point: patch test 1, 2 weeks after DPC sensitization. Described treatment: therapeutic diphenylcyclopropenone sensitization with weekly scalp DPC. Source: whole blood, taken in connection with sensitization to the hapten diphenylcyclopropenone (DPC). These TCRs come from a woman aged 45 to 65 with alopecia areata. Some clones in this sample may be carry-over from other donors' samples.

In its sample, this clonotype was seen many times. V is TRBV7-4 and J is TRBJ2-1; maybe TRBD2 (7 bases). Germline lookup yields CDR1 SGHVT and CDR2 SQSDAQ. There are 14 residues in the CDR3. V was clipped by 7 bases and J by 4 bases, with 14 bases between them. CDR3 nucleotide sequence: TGTGCCAGCATCTGGGGGGGCCCTTACAATGAGCAGTTCTTC. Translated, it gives CASIWGGPYNEQFF.

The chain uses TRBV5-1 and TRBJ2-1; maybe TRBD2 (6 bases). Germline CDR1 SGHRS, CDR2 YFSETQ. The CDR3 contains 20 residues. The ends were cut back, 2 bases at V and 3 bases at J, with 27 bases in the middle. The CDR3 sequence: CASSFQQQRTGAGGYNEQFF. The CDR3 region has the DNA TGCGCCAGCAGCTTCCAACAACAACGAACAGGCGCCGGGGGCTACAATGAGCAGTTCTTC.

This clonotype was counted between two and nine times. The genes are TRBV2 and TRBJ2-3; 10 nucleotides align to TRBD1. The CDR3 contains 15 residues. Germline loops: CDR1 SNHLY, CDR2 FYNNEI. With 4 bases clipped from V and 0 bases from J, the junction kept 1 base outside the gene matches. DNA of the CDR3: TGTGCCAGCAGTGGACAGGGGGCAAGCACAGATACGCAGTATTTT. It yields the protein CASSGQGASTDTQYF.

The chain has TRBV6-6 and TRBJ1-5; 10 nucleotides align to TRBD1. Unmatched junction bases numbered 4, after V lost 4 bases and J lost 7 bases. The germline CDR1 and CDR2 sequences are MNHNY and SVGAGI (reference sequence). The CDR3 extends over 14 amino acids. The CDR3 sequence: CASSSLGQGQPQHF. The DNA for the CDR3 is TGTGCCAGCAGTTCGCTGGGACAGGGGCAGCCCCAGCATTTT.

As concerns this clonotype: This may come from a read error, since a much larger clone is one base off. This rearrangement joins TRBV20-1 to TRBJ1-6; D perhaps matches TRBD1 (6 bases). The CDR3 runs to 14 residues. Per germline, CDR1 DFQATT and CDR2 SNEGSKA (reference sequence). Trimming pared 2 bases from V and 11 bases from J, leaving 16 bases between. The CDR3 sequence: CSARSRQGNPPLHF. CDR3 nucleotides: TGCAGTGCTAGAAGCCGCCAGGGGAATCCACCCCTCCACTTT.

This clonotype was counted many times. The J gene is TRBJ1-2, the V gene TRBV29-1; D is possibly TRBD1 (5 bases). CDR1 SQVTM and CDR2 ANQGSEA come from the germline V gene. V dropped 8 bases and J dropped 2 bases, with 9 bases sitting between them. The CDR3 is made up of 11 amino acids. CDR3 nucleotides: TGCAGCTACGGGGGGAACTATGGCTACACCTTC. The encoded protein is CSYGGNYGYTF.

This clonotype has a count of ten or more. CDR3 coding DNA: TGTGCCAGCTCACCGGGACTACTCGATAATTCACCCCTCCACTTT. This translates into CASSPGLLDNSPLHF. V gene TRBV18 combines with J gene TRBJ1-6; perhaps TRBD1 as D (5 bases). CDR1 and CDR2 from the germline V gene are KGHSH and LQKENI. The CDR3 extends over 15 amino acids. Trimming took off 3 bases at V and 5 bases at J, with 11 bases between the two ends.

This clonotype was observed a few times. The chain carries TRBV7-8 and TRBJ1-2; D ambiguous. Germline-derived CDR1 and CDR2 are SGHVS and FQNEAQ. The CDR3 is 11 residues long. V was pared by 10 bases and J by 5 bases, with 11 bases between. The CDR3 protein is CATSGQYGYTF. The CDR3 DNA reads TGTGCCACCAGTGGCCAGTATGGCTACACCTTC.

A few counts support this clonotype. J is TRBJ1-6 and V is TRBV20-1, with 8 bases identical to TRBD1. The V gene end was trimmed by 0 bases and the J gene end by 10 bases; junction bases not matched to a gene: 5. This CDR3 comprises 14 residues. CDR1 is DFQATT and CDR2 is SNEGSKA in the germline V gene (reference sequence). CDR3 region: CSARETGEYSPLHF. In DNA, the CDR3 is TGCAGTGCTAGAGAGACAGGGGAGTACTCACCCCTCCACTTT.

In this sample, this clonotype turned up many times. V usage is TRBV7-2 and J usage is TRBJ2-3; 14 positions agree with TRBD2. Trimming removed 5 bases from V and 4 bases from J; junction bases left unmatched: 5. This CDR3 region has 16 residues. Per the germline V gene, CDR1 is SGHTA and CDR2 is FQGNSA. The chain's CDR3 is CASSRLAGGPPDTQYF. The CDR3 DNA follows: TGTGCCAGCAGCCGACTAGCGGGGGGGCCCCCAGATACGCAGTATTTT. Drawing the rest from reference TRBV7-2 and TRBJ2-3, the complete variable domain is GAGVSQSPSNKVTEKGKDVELRCDPISGHTALYWYRQSLGQGLEFLIYFQGNSAPDKSGLPSDRFSAERTGGSVSTLTIQRTQQEDSAVYLCASSRLAGGPPDTQYFGPGTRLTVL.

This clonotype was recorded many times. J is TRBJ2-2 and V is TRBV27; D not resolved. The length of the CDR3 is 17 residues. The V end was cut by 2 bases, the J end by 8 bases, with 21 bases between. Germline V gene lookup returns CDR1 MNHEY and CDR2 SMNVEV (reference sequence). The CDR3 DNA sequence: TGTGCCAGCAGTTTAAGTCGCGGTCGGACGGGCGTAGGGGAGCTGTTTTTT. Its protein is CASSLSRGRTGVGELFF.

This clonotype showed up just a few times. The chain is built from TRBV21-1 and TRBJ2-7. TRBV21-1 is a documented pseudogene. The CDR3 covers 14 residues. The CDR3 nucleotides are TGTGCCAGCAGCAAAGTACACTTACAAGACGAGCAGTACTTC. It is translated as CASSKVHLQDEQYF.

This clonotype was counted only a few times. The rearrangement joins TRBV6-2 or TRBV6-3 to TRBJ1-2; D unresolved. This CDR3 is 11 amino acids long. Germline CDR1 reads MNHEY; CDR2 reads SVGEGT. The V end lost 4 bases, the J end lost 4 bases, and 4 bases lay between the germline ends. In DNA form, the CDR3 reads TGTGCCAGCAGTTCCACCTATGGCTACACCTTC. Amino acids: CASSSTYGYTF.

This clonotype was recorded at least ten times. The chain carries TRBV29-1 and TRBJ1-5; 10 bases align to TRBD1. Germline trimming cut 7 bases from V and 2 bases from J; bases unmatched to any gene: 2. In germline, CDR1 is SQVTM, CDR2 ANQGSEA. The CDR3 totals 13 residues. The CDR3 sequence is CSAGTGGNQPQHF. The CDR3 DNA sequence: TGCAGCGCCGGGACAGGGGGCAATCAGCCCCAGCATTTT. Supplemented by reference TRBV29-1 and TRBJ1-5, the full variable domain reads SAVISQKPSRDICQRGTSLTIQCQVDSQVTMMFWYRQQPGQSLTLIATANQGSEATYESGFVIDKFPISRPNLTFSTLTVSNMSPEDSSIYLCSAGTGGNQPQHFGDGTRLSIL.

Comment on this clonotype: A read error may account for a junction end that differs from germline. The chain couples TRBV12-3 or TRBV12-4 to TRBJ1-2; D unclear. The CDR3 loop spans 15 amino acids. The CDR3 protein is CASSLTREPRAGNTF. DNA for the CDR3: TGTGCCAGCAGTTTAACCCGGGAACCAAGGGCTGGCAACACCTTC.

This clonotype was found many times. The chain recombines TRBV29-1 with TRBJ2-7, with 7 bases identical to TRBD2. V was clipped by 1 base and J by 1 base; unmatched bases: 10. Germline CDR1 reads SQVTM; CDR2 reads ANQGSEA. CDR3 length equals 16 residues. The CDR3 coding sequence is TGCAGCGTTGAAGGAACTTCGGGAGGATTGTCCTACGAGCAGTACTTC. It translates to CSVEGTSGGLSYEQYF.

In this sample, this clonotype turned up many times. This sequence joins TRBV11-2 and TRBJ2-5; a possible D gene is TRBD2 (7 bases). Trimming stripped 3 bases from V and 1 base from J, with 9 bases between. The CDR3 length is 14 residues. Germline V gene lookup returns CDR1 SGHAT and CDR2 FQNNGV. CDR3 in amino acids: CASSFAGAQETQYF. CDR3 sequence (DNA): TGTGCCAGCAGCTTCGCGGGGGCCCAAGAGACCCAGTACTTC.

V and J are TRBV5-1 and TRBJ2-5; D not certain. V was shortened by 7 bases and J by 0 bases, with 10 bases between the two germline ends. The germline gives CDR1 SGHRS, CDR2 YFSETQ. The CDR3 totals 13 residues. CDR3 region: CASRNYDQETQYF. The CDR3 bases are TGCGCCAGCCGTAACTACGACCAAGAGACCCAGTACTTC.

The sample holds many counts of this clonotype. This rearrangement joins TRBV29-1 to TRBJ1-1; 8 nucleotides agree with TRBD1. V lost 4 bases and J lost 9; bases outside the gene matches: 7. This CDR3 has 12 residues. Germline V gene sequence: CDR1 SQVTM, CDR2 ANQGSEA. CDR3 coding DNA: TGCAGCGTTGGAGCTGGGACAGGCAAAGCTTTCTTT. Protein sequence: CSVGAGTGKAFF.

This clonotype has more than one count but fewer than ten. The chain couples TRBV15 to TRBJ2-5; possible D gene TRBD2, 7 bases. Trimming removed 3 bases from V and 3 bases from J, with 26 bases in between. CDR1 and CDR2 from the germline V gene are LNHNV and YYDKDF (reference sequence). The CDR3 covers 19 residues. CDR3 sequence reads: CATSRVPPSERGGKETQYF. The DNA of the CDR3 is TGTGCCACCAGCAGGGTCCCTCCCTCGGAAAGGGGGGGCAAAGAGACCCAGTACTTC.

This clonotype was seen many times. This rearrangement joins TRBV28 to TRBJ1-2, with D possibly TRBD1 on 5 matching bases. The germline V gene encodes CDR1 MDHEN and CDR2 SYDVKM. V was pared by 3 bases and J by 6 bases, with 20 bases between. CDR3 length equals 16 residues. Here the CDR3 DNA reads TGTGCCAGCAGTTTGGGGAGGGGACGGTTTGGCGATGGCTACACCTTC. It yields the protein CASSLGRGRFGDGYTF.

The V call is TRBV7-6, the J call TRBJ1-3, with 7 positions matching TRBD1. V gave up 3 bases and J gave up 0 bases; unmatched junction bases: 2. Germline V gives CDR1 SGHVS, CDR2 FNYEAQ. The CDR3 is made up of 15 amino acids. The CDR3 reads CASSFTGVSGNTIYF. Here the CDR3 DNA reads TGTGCCAGCAGCTTTACAGGGGTCTCTGGAAACACCATATATTTT.

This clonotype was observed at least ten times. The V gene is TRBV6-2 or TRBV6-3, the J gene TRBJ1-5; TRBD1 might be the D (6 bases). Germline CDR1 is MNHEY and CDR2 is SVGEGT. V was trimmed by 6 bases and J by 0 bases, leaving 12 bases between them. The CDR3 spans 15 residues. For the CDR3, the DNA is TGTGCCAGCAGCCCACAGGGCCATAGCAATCAGCCCCAGCATTTT. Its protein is CASSPQGHSNQPQHF.

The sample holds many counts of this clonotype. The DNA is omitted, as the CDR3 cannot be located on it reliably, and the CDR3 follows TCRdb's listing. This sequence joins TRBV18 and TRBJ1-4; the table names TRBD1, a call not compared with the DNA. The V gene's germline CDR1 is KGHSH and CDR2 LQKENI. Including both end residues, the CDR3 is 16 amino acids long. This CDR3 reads CASSQYVGGADEKLFF.

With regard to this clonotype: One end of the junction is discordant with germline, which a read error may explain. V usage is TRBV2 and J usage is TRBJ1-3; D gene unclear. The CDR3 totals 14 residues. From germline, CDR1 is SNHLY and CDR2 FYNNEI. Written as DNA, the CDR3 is TGTGTCAGCAAAGGCCGGTTCTCTGGAAACACCATATATTTT. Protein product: CVSKGRFSGNTIYF.

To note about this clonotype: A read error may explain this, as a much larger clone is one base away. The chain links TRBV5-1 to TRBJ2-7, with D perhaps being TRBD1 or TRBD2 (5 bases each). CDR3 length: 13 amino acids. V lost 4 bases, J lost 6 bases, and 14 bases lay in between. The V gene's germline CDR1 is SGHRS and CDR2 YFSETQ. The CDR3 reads CASSRPGPCEQYF. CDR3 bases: TGCGCCAGCAGCCGCCCGGGACCCTGCGAGCAGTACTTC.

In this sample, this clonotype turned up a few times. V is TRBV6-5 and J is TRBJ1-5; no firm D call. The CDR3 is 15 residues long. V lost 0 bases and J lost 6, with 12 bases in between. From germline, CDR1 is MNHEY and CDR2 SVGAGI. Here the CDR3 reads CASSYSGTAGQPQHF. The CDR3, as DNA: TGTGCCAGCAGTTACTCAGGTACGGCGGGTCAGCCCCAGCATTTT.

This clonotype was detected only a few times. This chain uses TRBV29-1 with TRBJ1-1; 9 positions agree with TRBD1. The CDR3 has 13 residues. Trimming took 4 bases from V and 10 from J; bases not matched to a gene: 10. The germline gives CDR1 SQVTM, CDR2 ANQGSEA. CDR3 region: CSVATGQGSRAFF. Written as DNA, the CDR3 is TGCAGCGTTGCCACGGGACAGGGAAGTAGAGCTTTCTTT.

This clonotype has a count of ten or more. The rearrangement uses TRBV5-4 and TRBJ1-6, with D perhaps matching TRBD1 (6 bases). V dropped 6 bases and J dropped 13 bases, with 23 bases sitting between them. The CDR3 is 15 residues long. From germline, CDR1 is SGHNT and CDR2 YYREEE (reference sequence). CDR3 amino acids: CASTNSPQGRTPLHF. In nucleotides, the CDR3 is TGTGCCAGCACGAATTCCCCCCAGGGGAGGACCCCCCTCCACTTT.